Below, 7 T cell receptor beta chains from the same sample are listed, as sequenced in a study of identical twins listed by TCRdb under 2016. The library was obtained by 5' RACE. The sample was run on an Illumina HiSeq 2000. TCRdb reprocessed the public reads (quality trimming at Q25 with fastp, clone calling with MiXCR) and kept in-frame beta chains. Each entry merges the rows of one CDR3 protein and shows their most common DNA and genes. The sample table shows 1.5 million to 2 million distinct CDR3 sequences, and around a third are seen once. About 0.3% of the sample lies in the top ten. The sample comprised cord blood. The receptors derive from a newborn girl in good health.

In DNA form, the CDR3 reads TGTGCCAGCACCCGACGGGGCCCCCTCTCCTACGAGCAGTACTTC. Residues: CASTRRGPLSYEQYF. V and J are TRBV7-9 and TRBJ2-7; D is tentatively TRBD1 or TRBD2 (5 bases each). CDR3 length: 15 amino acids. The ends were cut back, 7 bases at V and 0 bases at J, with 16 bases in the middle. Germline-derived CDR1 and CDR2 are SEHNR and FQNEAQ (reference sequence).

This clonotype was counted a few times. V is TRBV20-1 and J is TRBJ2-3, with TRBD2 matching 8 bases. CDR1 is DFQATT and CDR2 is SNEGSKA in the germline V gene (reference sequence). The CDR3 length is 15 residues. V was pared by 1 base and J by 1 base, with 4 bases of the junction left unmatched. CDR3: CSARGGSGGTDTQYF. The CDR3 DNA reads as TGCAGTGCTAGAGGGGGTAGCGGGGGCACAGATACGCAGTATTTT.

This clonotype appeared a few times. CDR3 nucleotides: TGTGCCAGCAGCCCCTACGGGACAGGGTCGAATGAGCAGTTCTTC. It encodes CASSPYGTGSNEQFF. The chain uses TRBV13 and TRBJ2-1, with TRBD1 matching over 9 bases. This CDR3 region has 15 residues. Losses at the gene ends were 5 bases for V and 7 bases for J; bases not matched to a gene: 9. Germline CDR1 and CDR2: PRHDT and FYEKMQ (reference sequence).

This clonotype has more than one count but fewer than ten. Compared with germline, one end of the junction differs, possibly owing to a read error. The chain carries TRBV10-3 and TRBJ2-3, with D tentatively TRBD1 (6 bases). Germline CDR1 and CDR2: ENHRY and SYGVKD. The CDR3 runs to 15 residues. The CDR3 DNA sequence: TGTGCCGTCAGTGGTCAGGGGCCGAGCACAGATACGCAGTATTTT. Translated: CAVSGQGPSTDTQYF.

CDR3 in amino acids: CASSWTANYEQYF. Written as DNA, the CDR3 is TGTGCCAGCAGTTGGACAGCCAACTACGAGCAGTACTTC. The chain joins TRBV12-3 or TRBV12-4 to TRBJ2-7; TRBD1 might be the D (6 bases). The CDR3 is 13 residues long. Deletions cut 4 bases from V and 3 bases from J, with 10 bases between.

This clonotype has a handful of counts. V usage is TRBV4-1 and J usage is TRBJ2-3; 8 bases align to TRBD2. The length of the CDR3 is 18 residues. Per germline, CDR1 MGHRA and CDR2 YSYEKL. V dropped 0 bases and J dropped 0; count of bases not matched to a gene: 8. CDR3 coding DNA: TGCGCCAGCAGCCAAGACCCGGCGGGGGGCCGTAGCACAGATACGCAGTATTTT. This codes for CASSQDPAGGRSTDTQYF.

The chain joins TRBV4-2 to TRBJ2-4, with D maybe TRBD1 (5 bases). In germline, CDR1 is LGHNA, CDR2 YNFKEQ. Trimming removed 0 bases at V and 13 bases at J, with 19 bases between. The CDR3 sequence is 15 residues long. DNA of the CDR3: TGTGCCAGCAGCCAAGACGAGGCAGGGCCGGGCCCGCAGTACTTC. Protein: CASSQDEAGPGPQYF.